The present T cell receptor beta chain was sequenced within a study of blood T cell repertoires in COVID-19. Study summary: Acute and convalescent COVID-19 specimens originated in the United States, Italy and Spain. T cells, B-cell-depleted T cells, or PBMCs supplied cDNA or gDNA.

Germline assignment: CDR1 ENHRY and CDR2 SYGVKD. The V and J ends lost 6 bases and 2 bases, in that order; junction bases with no gene match: 1. This CDR3 spans 13 amino acids. Original processing notes: Scientists estimated how many nucleated cells there were by amplifying reference gene primers. Data came from immunoSEQ multiplex PCR; TCRdb stores just in-frame clones and leaves some out. Clone size and V and J calls were adopted from that table, with D and trimming inferred from the DNA. The table lists fewer than 250,000 clones, 86% of them singletons, with around 4.5% in the top ten. This TCR was sampled from a man between 45 and 60 years old with acute or convalescent COVID-19. Sample: peripheral blood. This chain joins TRBV10-3 and TRBJ1-2; 9 nucleotides agree with TRBD1. CDR3 in DNA: TGTGCCATCAGCACAGGGGGCAACTATGGCTACACCTTC. Translated, it gives CAISTGGNYGYTF.